This TCR beta chain is from a study of radiotherapy plus CTLA-4 blockade in lung cancer (dated 2018 in TCRdb). Notes on the research overall: Objective responses occurred in 18% of enrolled patients, and less than 35% achieved disease control. The research as a whole found: The strongest predictors of response were reported to be early dynamic shifts in blood T cell clones along with a rise in serum interferon-beta following radiation. After treatment with radiotherapy and ipilimumab, TCR clones that came from tumors expanded in the peripheral blood.

The receptor library was made with the immunoSEQ multiplex PCR assay. TCRdb carries this immuneACCESS record with in-frame sequences only. Its versions omit some clonotypes, under half of them owing to an unresolved V gene in the studies checked, with the rest unexplained. This sample comprises tens of thousands of clones, 79% of them detected only once. The top ten hold about 9.1% of the sample. The study evaluated CTLA-4 blockade (ipilimumab) given together with focal radiation therapy in patients who had chemo-refractory metastatic non-small-cell lung cancer. A note on this clone: Its antigen target is currently unknown. There are no base qualities to consult, and no much larger clone falls within one base.

V is shortened by 0 bases, J by 0 bases, and the region joining them spans 9 bases. Measured from the cysteine to the phenylalanine, the CDR3 is 15 residues long. Here the CDR3 DNA is all that survives: 45 bases in frame from base 1. The germline V gene supplies CDR1 SGDLS and CDR2 YYNGEE. The rearrangement combines TRBV9 with TRBJ1-2; the D gene assignment is ambiguous. This receptor was obtained from a human donor with non-small cell lung cancer who had a complete response to radiotherapy plus ipilimumab. This specimen was peripheral blood, taken from a patient treated with radiotherapy plus ipilimumab. The CDR3 region reads CASSVGWAANYGYTF. The DNA sequence reads TGTGCCAGCAGCGTAGGCTGGGCCGCTAACTATGGCTACACCTTC.